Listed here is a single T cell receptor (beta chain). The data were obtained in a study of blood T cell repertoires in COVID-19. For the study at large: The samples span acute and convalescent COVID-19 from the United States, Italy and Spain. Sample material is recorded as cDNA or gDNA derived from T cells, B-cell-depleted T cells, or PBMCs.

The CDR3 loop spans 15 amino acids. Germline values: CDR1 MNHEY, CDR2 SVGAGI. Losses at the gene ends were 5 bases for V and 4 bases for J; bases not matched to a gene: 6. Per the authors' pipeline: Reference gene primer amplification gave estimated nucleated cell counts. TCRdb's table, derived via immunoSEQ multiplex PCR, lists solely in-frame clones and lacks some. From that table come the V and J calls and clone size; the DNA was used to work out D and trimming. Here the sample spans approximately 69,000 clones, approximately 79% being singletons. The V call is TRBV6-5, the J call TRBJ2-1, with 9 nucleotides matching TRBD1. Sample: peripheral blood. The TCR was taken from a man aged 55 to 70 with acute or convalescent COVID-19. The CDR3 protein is CASSLTGQGYNEQFF. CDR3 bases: TGTGCCAGCAGTCTGACGGGACAGGGATACAATGAGCAGTTCTTC.